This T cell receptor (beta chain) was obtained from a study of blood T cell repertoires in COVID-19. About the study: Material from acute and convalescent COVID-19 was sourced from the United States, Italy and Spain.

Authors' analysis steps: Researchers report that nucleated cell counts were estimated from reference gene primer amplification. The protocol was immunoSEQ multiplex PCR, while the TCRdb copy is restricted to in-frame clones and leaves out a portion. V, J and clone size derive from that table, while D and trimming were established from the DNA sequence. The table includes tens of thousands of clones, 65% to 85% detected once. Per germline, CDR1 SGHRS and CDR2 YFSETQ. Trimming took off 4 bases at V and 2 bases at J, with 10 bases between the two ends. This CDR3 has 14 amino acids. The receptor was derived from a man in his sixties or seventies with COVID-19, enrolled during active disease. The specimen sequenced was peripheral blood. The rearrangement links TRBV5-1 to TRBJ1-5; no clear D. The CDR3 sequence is CASSHEGGNQPQHF. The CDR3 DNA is TGCGCCAGCAGCCACGAGGGAGGCAATCAGCCCCAGCATTTT.